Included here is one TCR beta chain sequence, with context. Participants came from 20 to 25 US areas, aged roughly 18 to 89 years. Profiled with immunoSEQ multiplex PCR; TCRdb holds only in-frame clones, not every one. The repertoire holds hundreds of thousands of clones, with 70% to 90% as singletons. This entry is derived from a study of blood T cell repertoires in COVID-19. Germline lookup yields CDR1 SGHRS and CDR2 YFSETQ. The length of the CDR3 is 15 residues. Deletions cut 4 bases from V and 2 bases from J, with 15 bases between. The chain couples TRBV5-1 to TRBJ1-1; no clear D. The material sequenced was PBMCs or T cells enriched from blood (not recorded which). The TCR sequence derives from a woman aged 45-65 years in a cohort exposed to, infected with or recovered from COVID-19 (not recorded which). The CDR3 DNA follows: TGCGCCAGCAGCCCGGTGGGCCGTGGTAACACTGAAGCTTTCTTT. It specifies CASSPVGRGNTEAFF. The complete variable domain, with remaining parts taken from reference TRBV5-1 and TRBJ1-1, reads KAGVTQTPRYLIKTRGQQVTLSCSPISGHRSVSWYQQTPGQGLQFLFEYFSETQRNKGNFPGRFSGRQFSNSRSEMNVSTLELGDSALYLCASSPVGRGNTEAFFGQGTRLTVV.